Below, one TCR beta chain is given with its context. No antigen is known for it. These data belong to a study of shared clonotypes between healthy human individuals. Repertoires were generated with immunoSEQ multiplex PCR, while TCRdb's copy carries only in-frame clones and drops some. The data show roughly 2,000,000 clones, about 95% seen once. V shed 2 bases, J shed 5 bases, and the junction held 4 bases outside the gene matches. Looked up from germline, CDR1 is SGHRS and CDR2 is YFSETQ. The CDR3 sequence is 15 residues long. Study-wide results and caveats: Non-shared clonotypes had lower generation probabilities than those shared by all four donors. With few donors, the genetic and exposure-history diversity represented was limited.

Naive CD8 cells lacked CD45RO and underwent positive selection for CCR7, leaving out terminally differentiated effector memory CD45RA+ cells. Material: naive CD8+ T cells sorted from blood. This TCR was recovered from a man aged 18-30 years in good health. This chain joins TRBV5-1 and TRBJ2-2, with 9 bases that match TRBD1. This CDR3 reads CASSFRDRVTGELFF. The CDR3 DNA follows: TGCGCCAGCAGCTTCCGGGACAGGGTGACCGGGGAGCTGTTTTTT.